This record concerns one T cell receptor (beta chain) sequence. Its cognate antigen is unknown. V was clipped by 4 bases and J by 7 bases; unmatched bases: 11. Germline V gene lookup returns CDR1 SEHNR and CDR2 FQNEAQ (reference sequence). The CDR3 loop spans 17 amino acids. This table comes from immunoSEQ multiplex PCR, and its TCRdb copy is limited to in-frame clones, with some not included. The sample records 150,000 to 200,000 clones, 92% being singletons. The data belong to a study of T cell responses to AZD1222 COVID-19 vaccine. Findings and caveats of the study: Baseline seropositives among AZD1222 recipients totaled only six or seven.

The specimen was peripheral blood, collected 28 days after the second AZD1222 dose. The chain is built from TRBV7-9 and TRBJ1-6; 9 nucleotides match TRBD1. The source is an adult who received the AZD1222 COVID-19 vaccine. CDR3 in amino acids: CASSSSTGGRRNSPLHF. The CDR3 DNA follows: TGTGCCAGCAGCTCCTCGACAGGGGGTCGTAGAAATTCACCCCTCCACTTT.